This record looks at one TCR beta chain sequence and its context. These data are taken from a study of cytotoxic CD8 clonotypes in ibrutinib-treated CLL. This table comes from immunoSEQ multiplex PCR, and its TCRdb copy is limited to in-frame clones, with some not included. The sample has about 200,000 clones, over 60% seen once. V lost 4 bases and J 2 bases, leaving 11 bases between the germline ends. Germline loops: CDR1 LGHNA, CDR2 YNFKEQ. This CDR3 contains 14 residues. V usage is TRBV4-2 and J usage is TRBJ1-2; D perhaps matches TRBD1 (5 bases). This TCR came from a human donor with chronic lymphocytic leukemia. The starting material was PBMCs, obtained after 24 months of ibrutinib treatment. The CDR3 nucleotides read TGTGCCAGCAGCCTCGGGGGGGTAAACTATGGCTACACCTTC. This encodes CASSLGGVNYGYTF.